This TCR beta chain was identified during a study of blood T cell repertoires in COVID-19. Study-level information: T cells, B-cell-depleted T cells, or PBMCs provided the cDNA or gDNA that served as material.

In the study's own analysis: The authors estimated nucleated cell counts from reference gene primer amplification. Sequencing was performed with immunoSEQ multiplex PCR; in TCRdb, only in-frame clones are kept and a portion is missing. V and J calls and clone size follow that table, whereas D and trimming were derived from the DNA. This table holds around 77,000 clones, about 80% found once. This CDR3 is 17 amino acids long. V was pared by 3 bases and J by 2 bases, with 12 bases of the junction left unmatched. Germline loops: CDR1 KGHSH, CDR2 LQKENI. The clonotype was recovered from a human donor in a cohort sampled during active COVID-19. V is TRBV18 and J is TRBJ2-5, with TRBD1 identical over 7 bases. Sample: peripheral blood. The CDR3, as DNA: TGTGCCAGCTCACCTCTCACAGGGGTCCCCAAGCAAGAGACCCAGTACTTC. Amino acids: CASSPLTGVPKQETQYF.